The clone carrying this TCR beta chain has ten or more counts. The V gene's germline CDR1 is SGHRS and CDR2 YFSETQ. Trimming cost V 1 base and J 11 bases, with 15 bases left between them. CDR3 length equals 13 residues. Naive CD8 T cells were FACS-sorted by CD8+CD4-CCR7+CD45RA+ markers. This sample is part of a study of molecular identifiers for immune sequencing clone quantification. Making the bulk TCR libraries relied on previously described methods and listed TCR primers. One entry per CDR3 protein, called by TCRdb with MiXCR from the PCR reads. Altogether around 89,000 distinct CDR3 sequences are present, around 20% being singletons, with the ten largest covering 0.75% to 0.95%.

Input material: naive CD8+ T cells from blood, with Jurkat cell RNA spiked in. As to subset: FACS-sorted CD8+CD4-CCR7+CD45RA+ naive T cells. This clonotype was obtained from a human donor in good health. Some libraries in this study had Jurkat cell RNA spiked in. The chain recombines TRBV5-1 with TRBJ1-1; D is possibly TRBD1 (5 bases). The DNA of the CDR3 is TGCGCCAGCAGCTTGACAGGCATCGGGGAGGCTTTCTTT. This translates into CASSLTGIGEAFF. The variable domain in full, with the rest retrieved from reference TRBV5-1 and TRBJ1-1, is KAGVTQTPRYLIKTRGQQVTLSCSPISGHRSVSWYQQTPGQGLQFLFEYFSETQRNKGNFPGRFSGRQFSNSRSEMNVSTLELGDSALYLCASSLTGIGEAFFGQGTRLTVV.